The 17 T cell receptor beta chains listed next were all sequenced from one sample in a study of CD8 T cells in ankylosing spondylitis. No antigen is known for these receptors. TCRdb re-called the 5' RACE reads through MiXCR, storing one row per CDR3 protein. The table has 750,000 to 850,000 distinct CDR3 sequences, about 11% seen once. Broader study findings: Eight or nine highly homologous variants made up a TCR beta motif that seemed to typify ankylosing spondylitis blood.

The source material was blood, either unsorted or a sorted T cell fraction (not recorded which). The receptors stem from a male donor with ankylosing spondylitis.

This clonotype was observed a handful of times. The chain couples TRBV20-1 to TRBJ2-4; 10 nucleotides agree with TRBD1. Germline V gene lookup returns CDR1 DFQATT and CDR2 SNEGSKA (reference sequence). The CDR3 is 15 amino acids. The junction had 8 bases not matched to a gene; V was cut back by 3 bases and J by 6 bases. CDR3 loop: CSARGDRGRGNIQYF. In DNA, the CDR3 is TGCAGTGCTAGGGGGGACAGGGGAAGGGGAAACATTCAGTACTTC.

In its sample, this clonotype was seen a few times. The rearrangement uses TRBV15 and TRBJ1-1, with 7 bases matching TRBD1. Germline values: CDR1 LNHNV, CDR2 YYDKDF (reference sequence). J was trimmed by 1 base and V by 4 bases; bases with no gene match: 6. CDR3 length equals 15 residues. The CDR3 region is CATSTRGGANTEAFF. DNA of the CDR3: TGTGCCACCAGCACACGAGGGGGCGCGAACACTGAAGCTTTCTTT. Full variable domain (remainder filled in from reference TRBV15 and TRBJ1-1): DAMVIQNPRYQVTQFGKPVTLSCSQTLNHNVMYWYQQKSSQAPKLLFHYYDKDFNNEADTPDNFQSRRPNTSFCFLDIRSPGLGDTAMYLCATSTRGGANTEAFFGQGTRLTVV.

At least ten counts were recorded for this clonotype. The chain links TRBV20-1 to TRBJ1-5; D call uncertain. The CDR3 runs to 13 residues. Germline assignment: CDR1 DFQATT and CDR2 SNEGSKA (reference sequence). Trimming took off 3 bases at V and 0 bases at J, with 6 bases between the two ends. CDR3 in DNA: TGCAGTGCTAGGCCGGATAGCAATCAGCCCCAGCATTTT. Protein product: CSARPDSNQPQHF.

The rearrangement links TRBV6-2 or TRBV6-3 to TRBJ1-5; maybe TRBD1 (5 bases). Deletions cut 6 bases from V and 5 bases from J, with 8 bases between. Germline CDR1 reads MNHEY; CDR2 reads SVGEGT. This CDR3 contains 12 residues. CDR3 residues: CASSGGYQPQHF. CDR3 in DNA: TGTGCCAGCAGCGGGGGGTATCAGCCCCAGCATTTT.

This clonotype turned up a few times. This rearrangement joins TRBV10-3 to TRBJ2-1, with TRBD2 as a possible D gene (5 bases). Deletions cut 5 bases from V and 9 bases from J, with 11 bases between. Germline values: CDR1 ENHRY, CDR2 SYGVKD. The CDR3 runs 12 residues. Here the CDR3 reads CAISQTRTEQFF. The CDR3 coding sequence is TGTGCCATCAGTCAAACTAGGACTGAGCAGTTCTTC.

This clonotype was counted between two and nine times. The rearrangement joins TRBV7-3 to TRBJ2-2, with 8 bases that match TRBD1. Germline lookup yields CDR1 SGHTA and CDR2 FQGTGA. The CDR3 covers 15 residues. J gave up 7 bases and V 5 bases, and 9 bases lay outside the gene matches. The CDR3 here is CASSAGQGGSGELFF. CDR3 sequence (DNA): TGTGCCAGCAGCGCCGGACAGGGAGGTAGCGGGGAGCTGTTTTTT.

This clonotype was counted only a few times. This sequence joins TRBV12-3 or TRBV12-4 and TRBJ2-1, with TRBD2 as a possible D gene (6 bases). The CDR3 contains 15 residues. Trimming took 3 bases from V and 0 from J, leaving 9 bases between them. The CDR3 DNA sequence: TGTGCCAGCAGTTTTGGAGGGCTCTCCTACAATGAGCAGTTCTTC. Amino acid sequence: CASSFGGLSYNEQFF.

This clonotype showed up just a few times. The chain carries TRBV5-1 and TRBJ2-7, with 10 positions matching TRBD2. The ends lost 5 bases at V and 1 base at J; junction bases unmatched: 6. This CDR3 is 15 amino acids long. Germline values: CDR1 SGHRS, CDR2 YFSETQ. The CDR3 nucleotides read TGCGCCAGCAGTTTCGGGACTAGCGAATCCTACGAGCAGTACTTC. It encodes CASSFGTSESYEQYF. Combining the CDR3 with reference TRBV5-1 and TRBJ2-7 gives the whole variable domain KAGVTQTPRYLIKTRGQQVTLSCSPISGHRSVSWYQQTPGQGLQFLFEYFSETQRNKGNFPGRFSGRQFSNSRSEMNVSTLELGDSALYLCASSFGTSESYEQYFGPGTRLTVT.

The chain uses TRBV20-1 and TRBJ2-5; perhaps TRBD1 as D (6 bases). Trimming shortened V by 6 bases and J by 4 bases, and 21 bases separated the two germline ends. The CDR3 runs 15 residues. Germline V gene lookup returns CDR1 DFQATT and CDR2 SNEGSKA (reference sequence). The CDR3 bases are TGCAGTGCCGTCAATTCCCATCAGGGGAGAGAGACCCAGTACTTC. Amino acids: CSAVNSHQGRETQYF.

This clonotype was observed a handful of times. The chain carries TRBV20-1 and TRBJ1-2; no definite D call. Trimming took 3 bases from V and 3 from J, leaving 14 bases between them. The CDR3 consists of 14 residues. Germline assignment: CDR1 DFQATT and CDR2 SNEGSKA (reference sequence). The CDR3, as DNA: TGCAGTGCTAGGGAAGGAAGCGGGGACTATGGCTACACCTTC. It is translated as CSAREGSGDYGYTF.

The chain carries TRBV6-2 or TRBV6-3 and TRBJ1-1; 10 positions agree with TRBD1. Germline V CDR1 and CDR2: MNHEY, SVGEGT. Germline trimming cut 5 bases from V and 0 bases from J; bases unmatched to any gene: 9. The CDR3 is made up of 17 amino acids. The CDR3 reads CASSPRGTGVLNTEAFF. CDR3 coding DNA: TGTGCCAGCAGTCCCAGGGGGACAGGGGTTTTGAACACTGAAGCTTTCTTT.

This clonotype was seen a few times. This chain links TRBV20-1 with TRBJ2-7, with 7 positions matching TRBD2. CDR1 is DFQATT, CDR2 SNEGSKA, per germline (reference sequence). V trimming: 6 bases; J trimming: 6 bases; junction bases outside the gene matches: 8. The CDR3 loop spans 12 amino acids. The CDR3 DNA reads as TGCAGTGCCCTCGGGAGGAGAACCGAGCAGTACTTC. Its translation is CSALGRRTEQYF.

This clonotype has just a few counts. V is TRBV18 and J is TRBJ2-1; 7 bases agree with TRBD2. Germline V gene lookup returns CDR1 KGHSH and CDR2 LQKENI. The CDR3 extends over 17 amino acids. V was clipped by 1 base and J by 1 base; unmatched bases: 7. CDR3 region: CASSPRGVAGSYNEQFF. In DNA, the CDR3 is TGTGCCAGCTCACCACGGGGCGTAGCGGGTTCCTACAATGAGCAGTTCTTC.

The V and J genes are TRBV7-2 and TRBJ1-6; D might be TRBD1 (6 bases). The CDR3 consists of 15 residues. The germline V gene has CDR1 SGHTA and CDR2 FQGNSA. V shed 5 bases and J shed 7 bases, with 15 bases lying between them. CDR3 nucleotide sequence: TGTGCCAGCAGCCCTCGGGCAGGGGAAAATTCACCCCTCCACTTT. This codes for CASSPRAGENSPLHF.

This clonotype was observed a handful of times. The CDR3: CASSLIGGASNQPQHF. CDR3 sequence (DNA): TGTGCCAGCAGTTTAATTGGGGGCGCGAGCAATCAGCCCCAGCATTTT. The chain is built from TRBV27 and TRBJ1-5; the D gene is possibly TRBD1 (6 bases). Trimming removed 2 bases from V and 1 base from J, with 12 bases in between. Germline V gene sequence: CDR1 MNHEY, CDR2 SMNVEV (reference sequence). The CDR3 loop spans 16 amino acids.

V gene TRBV7-9 combines with J gene TRBJ2-7, with a possible D match to TRBD2 (6 bases). The germline V gene has CDR1 SEHNR and CDR2 FQNEAQ (reference sequence). This CDR3 contains 11 residues. Here the CDR3 reads CAVGGFYEQYF. The CDR3 bases are TGTGCGGTCGGGGGTTTCTACGAGCAGTACTTC.

This clonotype was detected ten times or more. This chain connects TRBV29-1 to TRBJ1-1; 8 positions agree with TRBD1. The CDR3 runs 13 residues. Germline V gene data show CDR1 as SQVTM and CDR2 as ANQGSEA. The ends lost 6 bases at V and 5 bases at J; junction bases unmatched: 8. The CDR3 loop reads CSVDDRGGTEAFF. The CDR3 DNA sequence: TGCAGCGTGGACGACAGGGGAGGGACTGAAGCTTTCTTT.